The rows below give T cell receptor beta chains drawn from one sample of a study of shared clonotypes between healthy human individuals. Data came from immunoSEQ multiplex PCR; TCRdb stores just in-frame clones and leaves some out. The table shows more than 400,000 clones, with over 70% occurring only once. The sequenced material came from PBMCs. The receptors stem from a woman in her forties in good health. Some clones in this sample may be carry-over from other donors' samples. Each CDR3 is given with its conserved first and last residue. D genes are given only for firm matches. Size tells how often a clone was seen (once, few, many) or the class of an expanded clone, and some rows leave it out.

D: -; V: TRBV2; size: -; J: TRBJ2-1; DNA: TGTGCCAGCAGTGAAGCGCTGGGTTCGGATGAGCAGTTCTTC; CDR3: CASSEALGSDEQFF
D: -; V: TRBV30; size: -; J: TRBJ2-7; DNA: TGTGCCTGGAACCTTCCCGCCTACGAGCAGTACTTC; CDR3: CAWNLPAYEQYF
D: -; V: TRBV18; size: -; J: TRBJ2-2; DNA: TGTGCCAGCTCACCATACACCGGGGAGCTGTTTTTT; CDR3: CASSPYTGELFF
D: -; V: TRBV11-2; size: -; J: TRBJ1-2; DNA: TGTGCCAGCAGCATAACAGGGATTTATGGCTACACCTTC; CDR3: CASSITGIYGYTF
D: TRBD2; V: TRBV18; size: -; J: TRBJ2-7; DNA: TGTGCCAGCTCACCAGCGGGGGGTAACGAGCAGTACTTC; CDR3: CASSPAGGNEQYF
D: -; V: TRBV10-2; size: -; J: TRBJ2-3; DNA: TGCGCCAGCAGTGAGAGGGGGGATACGCAGTATTTT; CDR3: CASSERGDTQYF
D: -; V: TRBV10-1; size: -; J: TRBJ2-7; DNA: TGCGCCAGCAGTCCTTCTGGGGCCCCCGAGCAGTACTTC; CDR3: CASSPSGAPEQYF
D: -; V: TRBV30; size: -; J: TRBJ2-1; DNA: TGTGCCTGGGACAGCAATGAGCAGTTCTTC; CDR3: CAWDSNEQFF
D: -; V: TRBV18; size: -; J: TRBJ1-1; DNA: TGTGCCAGCTCCCTAGTGGGCAGGGGTATGACTGAAGCTTTCTTT; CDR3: CASSLVGRGMTEAFF
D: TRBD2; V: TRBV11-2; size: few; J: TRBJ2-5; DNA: TGTGCCAGCAGCGCCACTAGCGGGACGTTTGAGACCCAGTACTTC; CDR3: CASSATSGTFETQYF